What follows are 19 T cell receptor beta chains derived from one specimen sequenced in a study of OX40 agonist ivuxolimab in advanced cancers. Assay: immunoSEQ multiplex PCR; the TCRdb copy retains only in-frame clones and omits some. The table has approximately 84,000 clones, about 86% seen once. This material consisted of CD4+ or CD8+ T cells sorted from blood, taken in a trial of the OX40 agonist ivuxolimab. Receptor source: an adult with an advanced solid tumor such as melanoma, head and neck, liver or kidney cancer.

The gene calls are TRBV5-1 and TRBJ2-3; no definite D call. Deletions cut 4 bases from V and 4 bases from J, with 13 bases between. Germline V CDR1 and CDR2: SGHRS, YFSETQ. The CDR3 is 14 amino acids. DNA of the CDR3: TGCGCCAGCAGCCTACTACGTACCGCAGATACGCAGTATTTT. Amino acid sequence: CASSLLRTADTQYF.

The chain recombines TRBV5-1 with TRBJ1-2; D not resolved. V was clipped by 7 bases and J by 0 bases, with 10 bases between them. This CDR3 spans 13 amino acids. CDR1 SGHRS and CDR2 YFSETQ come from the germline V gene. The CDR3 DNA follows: TGCGCCAGCCGACCCGGATCTAACTATGGCTACACCTTC. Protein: CASRPGSNYGYTF.

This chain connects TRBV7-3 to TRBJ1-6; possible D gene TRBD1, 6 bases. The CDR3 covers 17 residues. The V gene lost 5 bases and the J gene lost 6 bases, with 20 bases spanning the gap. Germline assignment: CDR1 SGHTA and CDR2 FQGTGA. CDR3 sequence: CASSKGPSEGVNSPLHF. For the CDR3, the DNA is TGTGCCAGCAGCAAAGGCCCCTCGGAGGGGGTTAATTCACCCCTCCACTTT.

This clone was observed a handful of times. CDR3 in DNA: TGTGCCAGCAGCTCAGGATGGGGACAGGGGGGCACCGGGGAGCTGTTTTTT. It codes for CASSSGWGQGGTGELFF. The V call is TRBV9, the J call TRBJ2-2; TRBD1 aligns across 11 bases. The CDR3 is 17 amino acids. The germline gives CDR1 SGDLS, CDR2 YYNGEE. The trim removed 4 bases at V and 4 bases at J, leaving 9 bases unmatched. Complete variable domain (other parts from reference TRBV9 and TRBJ2-2): DSGVTQTPKHLITATGQRVTLRCSPRSGDLSVYWYQQSLDQGLQFLIQYYNGEERAKGNILERFSAQQFPDLHSELNLSSLELGDSALYFCASSSGWGQGGTGELFFGEGSRLTVL.

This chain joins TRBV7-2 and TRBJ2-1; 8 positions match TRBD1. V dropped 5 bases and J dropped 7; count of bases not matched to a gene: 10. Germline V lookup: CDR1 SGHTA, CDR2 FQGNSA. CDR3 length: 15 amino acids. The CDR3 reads CASSLYGQGANEQFF. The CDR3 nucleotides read TGTGCCAGCAGCCTATACGGGCAGGGGGCGAATGAGCAGTTCTTC.

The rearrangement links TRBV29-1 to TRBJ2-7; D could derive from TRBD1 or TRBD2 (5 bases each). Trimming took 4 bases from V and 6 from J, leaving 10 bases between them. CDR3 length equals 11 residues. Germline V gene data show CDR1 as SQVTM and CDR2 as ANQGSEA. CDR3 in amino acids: CSVGDGAEQYF. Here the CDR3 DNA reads TGCAGCGTTGGAGACGGGGCCGAGCAGTACTTC.

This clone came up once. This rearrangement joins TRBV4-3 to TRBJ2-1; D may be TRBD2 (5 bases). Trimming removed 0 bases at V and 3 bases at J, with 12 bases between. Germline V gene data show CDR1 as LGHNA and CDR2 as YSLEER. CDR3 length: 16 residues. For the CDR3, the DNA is TGCGCCAGCAGCCAAGATCCGAGCGGCGGCTACAATGAGCAGTTCTTC. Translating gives CASSQDPSGGYNEQFF.

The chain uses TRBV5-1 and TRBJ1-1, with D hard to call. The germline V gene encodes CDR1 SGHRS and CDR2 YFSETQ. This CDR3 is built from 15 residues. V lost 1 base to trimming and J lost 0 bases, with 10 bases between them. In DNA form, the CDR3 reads TGCGCCAGCAGCTTGAACCCGGGTATGAACACTGAAGCTTTCTTT. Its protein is CASSLNPGMNTEAFF.

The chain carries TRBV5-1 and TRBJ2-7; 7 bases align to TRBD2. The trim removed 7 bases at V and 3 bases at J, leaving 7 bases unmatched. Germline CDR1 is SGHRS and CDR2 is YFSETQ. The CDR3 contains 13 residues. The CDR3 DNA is TGCGCCAGCTCCCACGGGGGGAACTACGAGCAGTACTTC. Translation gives CASSHGGNYEQYF.

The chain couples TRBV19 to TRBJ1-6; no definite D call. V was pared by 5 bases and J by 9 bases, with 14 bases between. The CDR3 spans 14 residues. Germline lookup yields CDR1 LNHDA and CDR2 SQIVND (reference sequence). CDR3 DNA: TGTGCCAGTAGTGGCGGGGTCCAGGTTTCACCCCTCCACTTT. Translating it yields CASSGGVQVSPLHF.

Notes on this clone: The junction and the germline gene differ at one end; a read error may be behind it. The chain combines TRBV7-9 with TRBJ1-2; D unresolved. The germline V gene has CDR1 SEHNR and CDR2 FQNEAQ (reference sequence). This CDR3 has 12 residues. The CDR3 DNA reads TGTGCCAGCAGCCCACCCAACGGTCCAGGATCCTTC. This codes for CASSPPNGPGSF.

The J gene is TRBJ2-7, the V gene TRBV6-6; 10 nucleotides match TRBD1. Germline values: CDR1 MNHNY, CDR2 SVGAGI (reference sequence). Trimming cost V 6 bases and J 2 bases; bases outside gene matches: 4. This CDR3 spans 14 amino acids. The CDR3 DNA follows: TGTGCCAGCAGCCAAGGACAGGGGGCCTACGAGCAGTACTTC. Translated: CASSQGQGAYEQYF.

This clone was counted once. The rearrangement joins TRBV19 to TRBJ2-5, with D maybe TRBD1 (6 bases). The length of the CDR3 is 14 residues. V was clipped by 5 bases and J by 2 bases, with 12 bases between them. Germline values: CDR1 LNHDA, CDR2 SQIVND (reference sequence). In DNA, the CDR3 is TGTGCCAGTAGTCTTAAGAGGGGGCAAGAGACCCAGTACTTC. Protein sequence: CASSLKRGQETQYF.

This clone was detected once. The CDR3 DNA reads TGTGCCAGTAGTATGGCCAGGGGAGGTGGCTACACCTTC. This sequence encodes CASSMARGGGYTF. The chain combines TRBV19 with TRBJ1-2; a possible D gene is TRBD1 (6 bases). The germline CDR1 and CDR2 sequences are LNHDA and SQIVND (reference sequence). Trimming cost V 3 bases and J 7 bases, with 12 bases left between them. This CDR3 has 13 residues.

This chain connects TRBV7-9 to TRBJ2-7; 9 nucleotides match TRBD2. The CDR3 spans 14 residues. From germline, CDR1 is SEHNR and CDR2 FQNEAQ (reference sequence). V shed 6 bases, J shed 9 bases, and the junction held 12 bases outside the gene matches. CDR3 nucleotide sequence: TGTGCCAGCAGTCAAAGGCTAGCGGGGCCAAGGCAGTACTTC. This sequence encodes CASSQRLAGPRQYF. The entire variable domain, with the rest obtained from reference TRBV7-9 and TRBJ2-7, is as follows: DTGVSQNPRHKITKRGQNVTFRCDPISEHNRLYWYRQTLGQGPEFLTYFQNEAQLEKSRLLSDRFSAERPKGSFSTLEIQRTEQGDSAMYLCASSQRLAGPRQYFGPGTRLTVT.

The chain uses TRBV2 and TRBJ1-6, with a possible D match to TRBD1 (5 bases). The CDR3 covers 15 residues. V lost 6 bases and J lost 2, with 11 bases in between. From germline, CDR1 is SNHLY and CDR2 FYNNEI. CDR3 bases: TGTGCCAGCAGGCAGGAACAGGCCTATAATTCACCCCTCCACTTT. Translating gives CASRQEQAYNSPLHF.

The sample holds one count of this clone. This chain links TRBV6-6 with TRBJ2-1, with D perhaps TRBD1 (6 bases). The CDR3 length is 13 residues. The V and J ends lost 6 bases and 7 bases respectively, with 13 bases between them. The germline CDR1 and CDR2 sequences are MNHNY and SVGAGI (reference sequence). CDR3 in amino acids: CASSLGTTNEQFF. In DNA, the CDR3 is TGTGCCAGCAGCCTGGGGACAACGAATGAGCAGTTCTTC.

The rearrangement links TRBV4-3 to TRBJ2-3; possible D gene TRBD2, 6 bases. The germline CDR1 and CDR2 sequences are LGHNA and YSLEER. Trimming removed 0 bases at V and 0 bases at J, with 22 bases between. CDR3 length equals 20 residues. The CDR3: CASSQEQLGGRGTSTDTQYF. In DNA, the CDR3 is TGCGCCAGCAGCCAAGAGCAGCTGGGCGGGCGGGGAACTAGCACAGATACGCAGTATTTT.

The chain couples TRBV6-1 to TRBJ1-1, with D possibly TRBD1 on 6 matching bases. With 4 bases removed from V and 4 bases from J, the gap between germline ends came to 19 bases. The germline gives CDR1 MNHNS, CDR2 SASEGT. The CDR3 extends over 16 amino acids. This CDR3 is CASSVVTGEGGTEAFF. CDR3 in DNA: TGTGCCAGCAGTGTCGTTACCGGGGAGGGGGGCACTGAAGCTTTCTTT.